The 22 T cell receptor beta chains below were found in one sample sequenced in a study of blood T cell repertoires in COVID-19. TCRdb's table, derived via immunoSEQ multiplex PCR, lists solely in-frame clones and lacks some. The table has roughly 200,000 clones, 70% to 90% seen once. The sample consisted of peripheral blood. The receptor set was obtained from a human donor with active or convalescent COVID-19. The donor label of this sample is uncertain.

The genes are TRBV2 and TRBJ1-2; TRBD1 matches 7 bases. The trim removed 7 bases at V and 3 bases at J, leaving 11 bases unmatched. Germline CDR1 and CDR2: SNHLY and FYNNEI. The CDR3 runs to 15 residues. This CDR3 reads CASTSSGQSYYGYTF. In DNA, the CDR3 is TGTGCCAGCACATCTTCGGGACAGAGTTACTATGGCTACACCTTC.

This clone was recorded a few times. CDR3 nucleotides: TGTGCCAGTAGGCTGATCGGTACTGAGGGCTACACCTTC. Amino acid sequence: CASRLIGTEGYTF. The chain couples TRBV19 to TRBJ1-2; D call uncertain. V shed 6 bases and J shed 8 bases, with 16 bases lying between them. The germline V gene encodes CDR1 LNHDA and CDR2 SQIVND (reference sequence). The CDR3 sequence is 13 residues long.

CDR3 bases: TGTGCCACCGGGACAGGGGCAGGCGAGACCCAGTACTTC. Encoded protein: CATGTGAGETQYF. The chain carries TRBV24-1 and TRBJ2-5, with 10 bases matching TRBD1. The CDR3 runs 13 residues. Germline V lookup: CDR1 KGHDR, CDR2 SFDVKD. Losses at the gene ends were 9 bases for V and 5 bases for J; bases not matched to a gene: 5.

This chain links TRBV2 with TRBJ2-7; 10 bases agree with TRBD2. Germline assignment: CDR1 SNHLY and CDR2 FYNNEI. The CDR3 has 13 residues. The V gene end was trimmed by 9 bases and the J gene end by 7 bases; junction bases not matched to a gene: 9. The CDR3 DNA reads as TGTGCCAGTGAGGCCAAGCGGGAGGGGGAGCAGTACTTC. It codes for CASEAKREGEQYF.

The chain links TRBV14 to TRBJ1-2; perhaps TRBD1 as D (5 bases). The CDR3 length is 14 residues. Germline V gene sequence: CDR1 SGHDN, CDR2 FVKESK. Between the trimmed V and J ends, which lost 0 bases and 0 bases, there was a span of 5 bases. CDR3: CASSQDRANYGYTF. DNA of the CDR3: TGTGCCAGCAGCCAAGACAGGGCTAACTATGGCTACACCTTC.

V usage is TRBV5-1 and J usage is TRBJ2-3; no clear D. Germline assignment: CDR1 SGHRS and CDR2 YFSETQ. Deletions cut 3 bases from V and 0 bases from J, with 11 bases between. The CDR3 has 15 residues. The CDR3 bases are TGCGCCAGCAGCTCGGGTGATCTTAGCACAGATACGCAGTATTTT. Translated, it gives CASSSGDLSTDTQYF.

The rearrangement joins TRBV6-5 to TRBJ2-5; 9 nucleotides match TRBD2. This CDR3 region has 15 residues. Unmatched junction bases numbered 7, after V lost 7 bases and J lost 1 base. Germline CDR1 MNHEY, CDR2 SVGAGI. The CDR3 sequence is CASNRRGGTQETQYF. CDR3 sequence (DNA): TGTGCCAGCAATCGGCGGGGGGGGACCCAAGAGACCCAGTACTTC.

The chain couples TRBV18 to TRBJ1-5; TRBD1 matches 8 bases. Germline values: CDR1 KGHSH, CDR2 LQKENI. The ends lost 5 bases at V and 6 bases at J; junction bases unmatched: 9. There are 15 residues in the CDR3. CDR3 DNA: TGTGCCAGCTCAACAGGGACAGGTAAAAGTCAGCCCCAGCATTTT. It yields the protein CASSTGTGKSQPQHF.

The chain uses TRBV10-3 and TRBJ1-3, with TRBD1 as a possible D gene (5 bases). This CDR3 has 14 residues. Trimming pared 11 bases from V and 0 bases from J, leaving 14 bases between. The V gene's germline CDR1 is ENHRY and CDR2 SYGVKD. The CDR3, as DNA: TGTGCCTCAATCGGACACAGCTCTGGAAACACCATATATTTT. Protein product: CASIGHSSGNTIYF.

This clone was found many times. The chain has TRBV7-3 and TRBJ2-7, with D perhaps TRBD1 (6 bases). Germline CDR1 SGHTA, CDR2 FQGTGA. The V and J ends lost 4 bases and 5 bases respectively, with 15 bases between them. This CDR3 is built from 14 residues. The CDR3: CASSSGTPEDEQYF. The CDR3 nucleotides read TGTGCCAGCAGCTCGGGGACACCTGAGGACGAGCAGTACTTC. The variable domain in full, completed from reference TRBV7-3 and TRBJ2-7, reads GAGVSQTPSNKVTEKGKYVELRCDPISGHTALYWYRQSLGQGPEFLIYFQGTGAADDSGLPNDRFFAVRPEGSVSTLKIQRTERGDSAVYLCASSSGTPEDEQYFGPGTRLTVT.

As DNA, the CDR3 is TGTGCCAGCAGCGAACTGGGCAGGGCTCAAGAGACCCAGTACTTC. Amino acid sequence: CASSELGRAQETQYF. The chain carries TRBV28 and TRBJ2-5; weak D call: TRBD1 (5 bases). CDR3 length equals 15 residues. Between the trimmed V and J ends, which lost 6 bases and 2 bases, there was a span of 16 bases. The V gene's germline CDR1 is MDHEN and CDR2 SYDVKM.

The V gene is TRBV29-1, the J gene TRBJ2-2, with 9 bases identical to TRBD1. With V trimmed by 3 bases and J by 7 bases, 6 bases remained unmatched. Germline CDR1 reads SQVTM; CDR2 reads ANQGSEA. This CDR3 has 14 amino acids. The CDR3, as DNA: TGCAGCGTTGACGGGACAGGGAGAGACGGGGAGCTGTTTTTT. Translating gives CSVDGTGRDGELFF.

The CDR3 is CASREGAEAFF. The CDR3 bases are TGTGCCAGCAGAGAGGGCGCTGAAGCTTTCTTT. The chain links TRBV2 to TRBJ1-1; D is unclear. CDR1 SNHLY and CDR2 FYNNEI come from the germline V gene. The CDR3 contains 11 residues. V lost 6 bases and J lost 6, with 8 bases in between. The whole variable domain, filled in from reference TRBV2 and TRBJ1-1, reads EPEVTQTPSHQVTQMGQEVILRCVPISNHLYFYWYRQILGQKVEFLVSFYNNEISEKSEIFDDQFSVERPDGSNFTLKIRSTKLEDSAMYFCASREGAEAFFGQGTRLTVV.

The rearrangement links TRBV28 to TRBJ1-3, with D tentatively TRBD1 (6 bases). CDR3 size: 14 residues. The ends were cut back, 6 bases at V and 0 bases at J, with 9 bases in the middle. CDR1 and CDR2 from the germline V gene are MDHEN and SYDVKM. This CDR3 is CASSRGGSGNTIYF. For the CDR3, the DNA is TGTGCCAGCAGCAGAGGGGGCTCTGGAAACACCATATATTTT.

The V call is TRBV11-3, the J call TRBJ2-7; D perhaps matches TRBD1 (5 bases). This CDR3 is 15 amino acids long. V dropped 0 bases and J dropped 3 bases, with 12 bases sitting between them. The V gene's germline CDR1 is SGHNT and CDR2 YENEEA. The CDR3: CASSLDRGRVYEQYF. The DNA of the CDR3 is TGTGCCAGCAGCTTAGATCGTGGCAGGGTCTACGAGCAGTACTTC.

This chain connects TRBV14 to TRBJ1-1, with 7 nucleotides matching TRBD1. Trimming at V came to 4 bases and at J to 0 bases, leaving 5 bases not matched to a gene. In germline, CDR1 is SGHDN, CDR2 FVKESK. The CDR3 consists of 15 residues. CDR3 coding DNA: TGTGCCAGCAGCCCCCTGACAGGGTTGAACACTGAAGCTTTCTTT. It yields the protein CASSPLTGLNTEAFF.

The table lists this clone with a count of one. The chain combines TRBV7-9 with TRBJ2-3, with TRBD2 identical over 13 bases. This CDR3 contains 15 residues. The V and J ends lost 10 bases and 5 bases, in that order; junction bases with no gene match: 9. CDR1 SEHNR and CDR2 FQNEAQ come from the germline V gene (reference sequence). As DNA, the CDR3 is TGTGCCACCTCCCCGGGACTAGCGGGATTAGATACGCAGTATTTT. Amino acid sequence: CATSPGLAGLDTQYF.

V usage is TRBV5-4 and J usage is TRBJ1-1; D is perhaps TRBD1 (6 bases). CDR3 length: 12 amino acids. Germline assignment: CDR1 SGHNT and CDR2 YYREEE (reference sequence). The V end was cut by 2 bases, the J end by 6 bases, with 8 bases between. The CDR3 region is CASSLGQSEAFF. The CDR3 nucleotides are TGTGCCAGCAGCTTAGGACAGTCTGAAGCTTTCTTT.

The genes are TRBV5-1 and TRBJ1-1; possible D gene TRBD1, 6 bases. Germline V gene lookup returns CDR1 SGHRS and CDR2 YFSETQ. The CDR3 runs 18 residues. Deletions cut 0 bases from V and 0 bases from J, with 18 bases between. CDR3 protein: CASSLVFKDSLMNTEAFF. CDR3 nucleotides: TGCGCCAGCAGCTTGGTTTTTAAGGACAGCCTAATGAACACTGAAGCTTTCTTT. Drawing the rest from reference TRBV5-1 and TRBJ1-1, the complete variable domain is KAGVTQTPRYLIKTRGQQVTLSCSPISGHRSVSWYQQTPGQGLQFLFEYFSETQRNKGNFPGRFSGRQFSNSRSEMNVSTLELGDSALYLCASSLVFKDSLMNTEAFFGQGTRLTVV.

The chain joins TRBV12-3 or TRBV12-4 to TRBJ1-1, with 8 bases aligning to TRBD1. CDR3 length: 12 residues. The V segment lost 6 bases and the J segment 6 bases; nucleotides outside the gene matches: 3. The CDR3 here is CASRPGGSEAFF. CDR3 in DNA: TGTGCCAGCAGACCAGGGGGCTCTGAAGCTTTCTTT.

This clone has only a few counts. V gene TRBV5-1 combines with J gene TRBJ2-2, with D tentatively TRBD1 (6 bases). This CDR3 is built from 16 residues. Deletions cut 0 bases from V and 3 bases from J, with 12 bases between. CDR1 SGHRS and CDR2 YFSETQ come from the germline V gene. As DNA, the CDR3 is TGCGCCAGCAGCTTGGTGGTGGCAGGGGACACCGGGGAGCTGTTTTTT. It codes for CASSLVVAGDTGELFF.

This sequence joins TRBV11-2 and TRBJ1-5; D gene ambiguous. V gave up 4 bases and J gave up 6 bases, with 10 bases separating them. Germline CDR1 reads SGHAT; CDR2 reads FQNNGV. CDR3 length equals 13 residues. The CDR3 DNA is TGTGCCAGCAGCTACGGGGATGGTCAGCCCCAGCATTTT. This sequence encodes CASSYGDGQPQHF.